This entry lists 32 T cell receptor beta chains sequenced from one sample in a study of blood T cells in healthy people across ages. The second PCR ran about 6 to 12 cycles with a sample-barcoded 5' primer and J-beta primers. Each CDR3 protein gets one entry after TCRdb re-called the 5' RACE reads with MiXCR. The data hold roughly 800,000 distinct CDR3 sequences, with about three fifths observed a single time. Sequencing input: blood. The receptors here all came from a man younger than 45 in good health.

In its sample, this clonotype was seen a few times. The chain carries TRBV15 and TRBJ2-3; 7 bases fit TRBD1. Looked up from germline, CDR1 is LNHNV and CDR2 is YYDKDF (reference sequence). This CDR3 contains 15 residues. The junction had 5 bases not matched to a gene; V was cut back by 0 bases and J by 5 bases. The CDR3: CATSRDNRGLDTQYF. The CDR3 DNA is TGTGCCACCAGCAGAGATAACAGGGGTCTAGATACGCAGTATTTT.

Only a few counts were recorded for this clonotype. Here the CDR3 reads CASSSRRYNEQFF. The CDR3 DNA follows: TGTGCCAGCAGCTCACGACGGTACAATGAGCAGTTCTTC. The chain carries TRBV11-1 and TRBJ2-1; D is ambiguous. Germline CDR1 SGHAT, CDR2 FQDESV (reference sequence). V was clipped by 4 bases and J by 4 bases, with 8 bases between them. The length of the CDR3 is 13 residues. Combining the CDR3 with reference TRBV11-1 and TRBJ2-1 gives the whole variable domain EAEVAQSPRYKITEKSQAVAFWCDPISGHATLYWYRQILGQGPELLVQFQDESVVDDSQLPKDRFSAERLKGVDSTLKIQPAELGDSAMYLCASSSRRYNEQFFGPGTRLTVL.

The chain carries TRBV20-1 and TRBJ2-7, with 7 bases lining up with TRBD2. The CDR3 totals 15 residues. The V and J ends lost 3 bases and 3 bases, in that order; junction bases with no gene match: 11. The germline V gene has CDR1 DFQATT and CDR2 SNEGSKA (reference sequence). CDR3 loop: CSASPSTSSLYEQYF. The DNA of the CDR3 is TGCAGTGCTAGCCCGTCGACTAGCTCCCTCTACGAGCAGTACTTC.

This rearrangement joins TRBV7-6 to TRBJ2-7; 9 bases are a match to TRBD1. The CDR3 spans 18 residues. Germline V gene data show CDR1 as SGHVS and CDR2 as FNYEAQ. J gave up 3 bases and V 1 base, and 13 bases lay outside the gene matches. The CDR3 here is CASSLGPPMGQGHYEQYF. CDR3 coding DNA: TGTGCCAGCAGCTTAGGCCCGCCGATGGGACAGGGCCACTACGAGCAGTACTTC.

Here the CDR3 reads CASSSPTRQSYEQYF. For the CDR3, the DNA is TGTGCCAGCAGCTCACCAACGCGACAGAGCTACGAGCAGTACTTC. The chain has TRBV11-2 and TRBJ2-7; D is perhaps TRBD1 (5 bases). This CDR3 has 15 amino acids. Trimming left V 4 bases short and J 3 bases short, with 16 bases between. Germline lookup yields CDR1 SGHAT and CDR2 FQNNGV. The full variable domain, its missing parts supplied by reference TRBV11-2 and TRBJ2-7, is EAGVAQSPRYKIIEKRQSVAFWCNPISGHATLYWYQQILGQGPKLLIQFQNNGVVDDSQLPKDRFSAERLKGVDSTLKIQPAKLEDSAVYLCASSSPTRQSYEQYFGPGTRLTVT.

The chain recombines TRBV25-1 with TRBJ1-2; TRBD1 aligns across 9 bases. The CDR3 sequence is 13 residues long. The V and J ends lost 10 bases and 7 bases, in that order; junction bases with no gene match: 10. The germline CDR1 and CDR2 sequences are MGHDK and SYGVNS. In DNA form, the CDR3 reads TGTGCCACCCAGGACAGGGGTCTAGGTGGCTACACCTTC. It codes for CATQDRGLGGYTF.

This clonotype was recorded only once. The chain uses TRBV18 and TRBJ2-5, with D perhaps assigned TRBD1 or TRBD2 (5 bases each). The V gene lost 7 bases and the J gene lost 2 bases, with 11 bases spanning the gap. CDR3 size: 13 residues. Germline CDR1 is KGHSH and CDR2 is LQKENI. The CDR3 region has the DNA TGTGCCAGCTGCCGGGGCGTACAAGAGACCCAGTACTTC. Translating it yields CASCRGVQETQYF.

In its sample, this clonotype was seen a few times. The chain has TRBV24-1 and TRBJ2-1, with 8 bases that match TRBD1. The CDR3 is 16 residues long. In germline, CDR1 is KGHDR, CDR2 SFDVKD. V lost 3 bases, J lost 7 bases, and 10 bases stayed unmatched. The DNA for the CDR3 is TGTGCCACCAGTGATCCTTCGACAGGGGCCGAAAATGAGCAGTTCTTC. Translation gives CATSDPSTGAENEQFF.

This chain links TRBV7-3 with TRBJ1-2; 7 bases are shared with TRBD1. The CDR3 has 14 amino acids. The trim removed 8 bases at V and 1 base at J, leaving 7 bases unmatched. The V gene's germline CDR1 is SGHTA and CDR2 FQGTGA. The CDR3 region is CASATGNNNYGYTF. The CDR3 DNA reads as TGTGCCAGCGCGACAGGGAATAATAACTATGGCTACACCTTC.

The chain couples TRBV7-2 to TRBJ2-5; 10 nucleotides agree with TRBD2. The CDR3 contains 17 residues. Germline V gives CDR1 SGHTA, CDR2 FQGNSA. The V and J ends lost 4 bases and 4 bases, in that order; junction bases with no gene match: 12. The CDR3 is CASSSSSRGTSVETQYF. The CDR3 DNA sequence: TGTGCCAGCAGCTCCTCTTCCAGGGGGACTAGCGTAGAGACCCAGTACTTC.

The chain is built from TRBV20-1 and TRBJ1-2, with no clear D. From germline, CDR1 is DFQATT and CDR2 SNEGSKA (reference sequence). The CDR3 consists of 12 residues. Between the trimmed V and J ends, which lost 5 bases and 8 bases, there was a span of 15 bases. The CDR3 is CSAGDTAFGYTF. CDR3 nucleotide sequence: TGCAGTGCTGGGGATACCGCGTTCGGCTACACCTTC.

There are a few counts of this clonotype. In DNA form, the CDR3 reads TGCAGTGCTAGGTCCGCGGGAGATTCTTACAATGAGCAGTTCTTC. The encoded protein is CSARSAGDSYNEQFF. This chain connects TRBV20-1 to TRBJ2-1, with TRBD2 matching 7 bases. Germline lookup yields CDR1 DFQATT and CDR2 SNEGSKA (reference sequence). The CDR3 loop spans 15 amino acids. J lost 4 bases, V lost 3 bases, and 9 bases had no gene match.

The CDR3 here is CASLPRREQFF. Written as DNA, the CDR3 is TGTGCCAGCTTACCCCGAAGGGAGCAGTTCTTC. The rearrangement links TRBV18 to TRBJ2-1; D is ambiguous. Trimming took off 7 bases at V and 10 bases at J, with 11 bases between the two ends. The length of the CDR3 is 11 residues. The germline V gene has CDR1 KGHSH and CDR2 LQKENI.

This clonotype was found once. The chain employs TRBV28 and TRBJ1-2, with D possibly TRBD1 on 6 matching bases. CDR1 is MDHEN, CDR2 SYDVKM, per germline. The CDR3 spans 16 residues. Trimming shortened V by 6 bases and J by 1 base, and 18 bases separated the two germline ends. CDR3 sequence: CASSFTGILLNYGYTF. The CDR3 DNA sequence: TGTGCCAGCAGCTTCACAGGGATTCTGCTTAACTATGGCTACACCTTC.

The chain joins TRBV7-6 to TRBJ2-7, with D unresolved. CDR1 and CDR2 from the germline V gene are SGHVS and FNYEAQ. V was shortened by 1 base and J by 2 bases, with 9 bases between the two germline ends. This CDR3 region has 14 residues. CDR3 in amino acids: CASSLEVGTYEQYF. In nucleotides, the CDR3 is TGTGCCAGCAGCTTAGAGGTGGGGACCTACGAGCAGTACTTC.

This clonotype has a handful of counts. The chain uses TRBV7-9 and TRBJ2-1; D tentatively reads TRBD1 or TRBD2 (6 bases each). Germline CDR1 and CDR2: SEHNR and FQNEAQ (reference sequence). Trimming took off 5 bases at V and 8 bases at J, with 19 bases between the two ends. The CDR3 sequence is 15 residues long. CDR3 in DNA: TGTGCCAGCAGCGCAAGAGGTTACAGGGAGGATGAGCAGTTCTTC. Amino acids: CASSARGYREDEQFF.

The rearrangement uses TRBV15 and TRBJ2-7, with 7 bases lining up with TRBD1. Germline V gene lookup returns CDR1 LNHNV and CDR2 YYDKDF (reference sequence). The CDR3 is made up of 14 amino acids. V lost 0 bases, J lost 5 bases, and 4 bases stayed unmatched. For the CDR3, the DNA is TGTGCCACCAGCAGAGAACGGACAGGAAACGAGCAGTACTTC. It codes for CATSRERTGNEQYF.

The V call is TRBV14, the J call TRBJ1-1, with no clear D. The CDR3 runs to 15 residues. V was trimmed by 4 bases and J by 3 bases, leaving 15 bases between them. CDR1 is SGHDN and CDR2 is FVKESK in the germline V gene. The CDR3 nucleotides are TGTGCCAGCAGCCGTAGGAGCCCAGTGGACACTGAAGCTTTCTTT. Protein: CASSRRSPVDTEAFF.

The chain uses TRBV7-9 and TRBJ2-7; perhaps D is TRBD1 or TRBD2 (5 bases each). Germline CDR1 is SEHNR and CDR2 is FQNEAQ (reference sequence). The CDR3 is 14 residues long. Trimming removed 5 bases at V and 5 bases at J, with 16 bases between. The CDR3 is CASSPGTHLDEQYF. CDR3 in DNA: TGTGCCAGCAGCCCCGGGACGCACCTTGACGAGCAGTACTTC.

The V call is TRBV28, the J call TRBJ1-6; D is perhaps TRBD1 (5 bases). The V gene's germline CDR1 is MDHEN and CDR2 SYDVKM. The V end lost 3 bases, the J end lost 0 bases, and 12 bases lay between the germline ends. The CDR3 length is 17 residues. CDR3 protein: CASSFRDLSSYNSPLHF. As DNA, the CDR3 is TGTGCCAGCAGTTTCCGGGACTTAAGCTCCTATAATTCACCCCTCCACTTT.

The V and J genes are TRBV4-3 and TRBJ1-1, with a tentative D call TRBD1 (6 bases). Germline values: CDR1 LGHNA, CDR2 YSLEER. Trimming removed 0 bases from V and 3 bases from J, with 11 bases in between. There are 15 residues in the CDR3. CDR3 coding DNA: TGCGCCAGCAGCCAAGAAACAGGGAGGGACACTGAAGCTTTCTTT. Amino acids: CASSQETGRDTEAFF.

The chain joins TRBV5-1 to TRBJ2-3; D not certain. CDR1 and CDR2 from the germline V gene are SGHRS and YFSETQ. The CDR3 extends over 11 amino acids. V lost 6 bases, J lost 5 bases, and 7 bases lay in between. CDR3 residues: CASTGLDTQYF. The CDR3 DNA follows: TGCGCCAGCACAGGTTTAGATACGCAGTATTTT. The full variable domain, rest sourced from reference TRBV5-1 and TRBJ2-3, is KAGVTQTPRYLIKTRGQQVTLSCSPISGHRSVSWYQQTPGQGLQFLFEYFSETQRNKGNFPGRFSGRQFSNSRSEMNVSTLELGDSALYLCASTGLDTQYFGPGTRLTVL.

This rearrangement joins TRBV30 to TRBJ2-7, with a tentative D call TRBD1 (6 bases). The germline CDR1 and CDR2 sequences are GTSNPN and SVGIG (reference sequence). Trimming took 5 bases from V and 1 from J, leaving 9 bases between them. The CDR3 has 12 amino acids. CDR3 protein: CAWGGQSYEQYF. Written as DNA, the CDR3 is TGTGCCTGGGGAGGACAGTCCTACGAGCAGTACTTC. The full variable domain, its missing parts supplied by reference TRBV30 and TRBJ2-7, is SQTIHQWPATLVQPVGSPLSLECTVEGTSNPNLYWYRQAAGRGLQLLFYSVGIGQISSEVPQNLSASRPQDRQFILSSKKLLLSDSGFYLCAWGGQSYEQYFGPGTRLTVT.

This clonotype was seen once. The chain joins TRBV24-1 to TRBJ1-1; 8 nucleotides align to TRBD1. Germline V gives CDR1 KGHDR, CDR2 SFDVKD. The length of the CDR3 is 13 residues. Unmatched junction bases numbered 8, after V lost 10 bases and J lost 5 bases. CDR3 DNA sequence: TGTGCCACGGCCGGGACAGGAGGAACTGAAGCTTTCTTT. Protein sequence: CATAGTGGTEAFF.

A word on this clonotype: One junction end disagrees with the germline gene, perhaps due to a read error. V and J are TRBV6-1 and TRBJ2-1; D might be TRBD1 or TRBD2, each matching 7 bases. The CDR3 totals 14 residues. The germline V gene has CDR1 MNHNS and CDR2 SASEGT. The CDR3 here is CASQGGAARIERFF. The CDR3 region has the DNA TGTGCCAGCCAGGGGGGGGCTGCCCGGATTGAGCGGTTCTTC.

This rearrangement joins TRBV18 to TRBJ2-2, with D tentatively TRBD1 (6 bases). V lost 10 bases to trimming and J lost 2 bases, with 17 bases between them. The CDR3 is made up of 15 amino acids. From germline, CDR1 is KGHSH and CDR2 LQKENI. The CDR3 loop reads CATLRARGNTGELFF. CDR3 nucleotides: TGTGCCACCCTACGGGCCAGGGGAAACACCGGGGAGCTGTTTTTT. Full variable domain (remainder filled in from reference TRBV18 and TRBJ2-2): NAGVMQNPRHLVRRRGQEARLRCSPMKGHSHVYWYRQLPEEGLKFMVYLQKENIIDESGMPKERFSAEFPKEGPSILRIQQVVRGDSAAYFCATLRARGNTGELFFGEGSRLTVL.

The gene calls are TRBV6-5 and TRBJ2-5; D may correspond to TRBD1 or TRBD2 (5 bases each). Between the trimmed V and J ends, which lost 0 bases and 3 bases, there was a span of 8 bases. Germline V gives CDR1 MNHEY, CDR2 SVGAGI. This CDR3 is 14 amino acids long. Here the CDR3 DNA reads TGTGCCAGCAGTTACTCCGGGACGGAAGAGACCCAGTACTTC. Amino acids: CASSYSGTEETQYF.

The V and J genes are TRBV20-1 and TRBJ2-5; TRBD2 matches at 9 bases. The V and J ends lost 1 base and 0 bases, in that order; junction bases with no gene match: 6. From germline, CDR1 is DFQATT and CDR2 SNEGSKA (reference sequence). CDR3 length: 16 residues. CDR3 DNA sequence: TGCAGTGCTAGAGGACTAGCGGCGGCGTACCAAGAGACCCAGTACTTC. This gives the protein CSARGLAAAYQETQYF.

The V and J genes are TRBV20-1 and TRBJ2-3; perhaps TRBD2 as D (5 bases). CDR1 is DFQATT, CDR2 SNEGSKA, per germline (reference sequence). CDR3 length equals 18 residues. The V end lost 3 bases, the J end lost 0 bases, and 22 bases lay between the germline ends. This CDR3 reads CSARPPRSGFSSTDTQYF. CDR3 DNA sequence: TGCAGTGCTAGGCCCCCGAGGAGCGGATTCTCTAGCACAGATACGCAGTATTTT.

The genes are TRBV3-1 and TRBJ2-7; no firm D call. Trimming removed 3 bases from V and 0 bases from J, with 12 bases in between. Germline values: CDR1 LGHDT, CDR2 YNNKEL (reference sequence). CDR3 length equals 15 residues. CDR3 nucleotide sequence: TGTGCCAGCAGCCAGGGTCCTACAAGCTCCTACGAGCAGTACTTC. It is translated as CASSQGPTSSYEQYF.

This clonotype came up many times. The V call is TRBV7-9, the J call TRBJ2-5, with TRBD1 matching over 9 bases. The CDR3 contains 14 residues. Trimming at V came to 4 bases and at J to 3 bases, leaving 3 bases not matched to a gene. CDR1 and CDR2 from the germline V gene are SEHNR and FQNEAQ (reference sequence). Written as DNA, the CDR3 is TGTGCCAGCAGCTCGACAGGGGGAGAAGAGACCCAGTACTTC. It translates to CASSSTGGEETQYF.

In this sample, this clonotype turned up many times. The V and J genes are TRBV20-1 and TRBJ2-4; unclear D gene. This CDR3 is built from 14 residues. Trimming removed 0 bases from V and 1 base from J, with 7 bases in between. Germline V gene lookup returns CDR1 DFQATT and CDR2 SNEGSKA (reference sequence). For the CDR3, the DNA is TGCAGTGCTAGAGATGCCGTGGCCAAAAACATTCAGTACTTC. Translated: CSARDAVAKNIQYF.